A selection of T cell receptor beta chains follows, all from one sample in a study of tumor and adjacent non-tumor tissue in lung cancer. TCRdb redid the calling of the multiplex PCR reads with MiXCR, one entry per CDR3 protein. The data show 200,000 to 250,000 distinct CDR3 sequences, roughly 70% seen once. Sequenced sample: lung tumor tissue. The receptors come from a man between 60 and 75 years old with non-small cell lung cancer. Both conserved end residues are part of each CDR3. The D gene is left open where the match is weak. Expanded clones get a size class; other rows say once, few or many, or leave the size out.

clone size,D gene,V gene,J gene,CDR3 protein,CDR3 DNA
NA,NA,TRBV6-5,TRBJ1-5,CASRRQDRNQPLHF,TGTGCCAGCAGGAGACAGGACCGCAATCAGCCCCTGCATTTT
many,NA,TRBV20-1,TRBJ2-4,CSARDVRDYGKNIQYF,TGCAGTGCTAGAGATGTACGGGATTACGGCAAAAACATTCAGTACTTC
NA,NA,TRBV11-2,TRBJ2-1,CASSHQDDSRDNEQFF,TGTGCCAGCAGTCACCAAGACGATAGCAGGGACAATGAGCAGTTCTTC
few,NA,TRBV6-6,TRBJ2-1,CASSFTLYNEQFF,TGTGCCAGCAGTTTTACTCTTTACAATGAGCAGTTCTTC
NA,TRBD1,TRBV4-3,TRBJ2-7,CASGPRTGDYEQYF,TGCGCCAGCGGCCCGAGGACAGGGGACTACGAGCAGTACTTC
few,NA,TRBV5-6,TRBJ1-5,CASSLWQERVNQPQHF,TGTGCCAGCAGCTTGTGGCAGGAGCGAGTTAATCAGCCCCAGCATTTT
NA,NA,TRBV29-1,TRBJ2-7,CSVEDGTYVQYF,TGCAGCGTTGAAGATGGCACTTACGTGCAGTACTTC
many,TRBD2,TRBV10-2,TRBJ2-5,CASTGTRETQYF,TGCGCCAGCACAGGGACTAGAGAGACCCAGTACTTC
once,NA,TRBV20-1,TRBJ2-7,CSSRGGSADTYEQYF,TGCAGTTCTAGAGGGGGTAGCGCAGACACGTACGAGCAGTACTTC
NA,NA,TRBV7-2,TRBJ2-7,CASSSGNRNRKQYF,TGTGCCAGCAGCTCCGGGAATAGGAATCGGAAGCAGTACTTC
NA,TRBD2,TRBV20-1,TRBJ2-3,CSARGPLTSTGTQYF,TGCAGTGCTAGAGGACCCTTGACTAGCACAGGTACGCAGTATTTT
NA,NA,TRBV10-1,TRBJ2-3,CASSLDSNWELTDTQYF,TGCGCCAGCAGCCTGGACTCAAATTGGGAACTCACAGATACGCAGTATTTT
once,NA,TRBV20-1,TRBJ2-3,CSARGAKRNTDTHYF,TGCAGTGCTAGAGGGGCCAAGCGGAACACAGATACGCACTATTTT
NA,TRBD2,TRBV11-3,TRBJ2-1,CTSSLISGGRDNEQLF,TGTACCAGCAGCTTGATTAGCGGGGGGAGAGACAATGAGCAGCTCTTC
NA,NA,TRBV11-3,TRBJ1-1,CASSTQNIEASF,TGTGCCAGCAGCACGCAGAACATTGAAGCTTCCTTT